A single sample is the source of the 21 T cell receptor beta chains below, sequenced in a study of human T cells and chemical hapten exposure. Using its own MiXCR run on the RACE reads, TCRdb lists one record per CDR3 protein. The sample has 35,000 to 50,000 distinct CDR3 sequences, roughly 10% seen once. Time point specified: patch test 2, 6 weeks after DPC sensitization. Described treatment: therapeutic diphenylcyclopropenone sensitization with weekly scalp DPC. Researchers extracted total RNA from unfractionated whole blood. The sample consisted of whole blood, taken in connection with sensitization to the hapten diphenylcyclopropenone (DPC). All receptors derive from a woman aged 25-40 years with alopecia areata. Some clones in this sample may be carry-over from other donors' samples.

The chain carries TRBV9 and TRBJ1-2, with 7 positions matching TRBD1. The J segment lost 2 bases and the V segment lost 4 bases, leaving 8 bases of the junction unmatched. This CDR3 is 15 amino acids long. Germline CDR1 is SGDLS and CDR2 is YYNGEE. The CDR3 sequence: CASSPTGSRNYGYTF. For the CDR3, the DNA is TGTGCCAGCAGCCCGACAGGGTCAAGAAACTATGGCTACACCTTC.

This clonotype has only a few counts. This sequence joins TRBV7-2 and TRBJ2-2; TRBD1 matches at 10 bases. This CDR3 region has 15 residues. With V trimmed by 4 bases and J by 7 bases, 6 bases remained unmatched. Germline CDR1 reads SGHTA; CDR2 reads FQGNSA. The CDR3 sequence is CASSSRQGAGGELFF. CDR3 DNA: TGTGCCAGCAGCTCCAGACAGGGGGCGGGCGGGGAGCTGTTTTTT.

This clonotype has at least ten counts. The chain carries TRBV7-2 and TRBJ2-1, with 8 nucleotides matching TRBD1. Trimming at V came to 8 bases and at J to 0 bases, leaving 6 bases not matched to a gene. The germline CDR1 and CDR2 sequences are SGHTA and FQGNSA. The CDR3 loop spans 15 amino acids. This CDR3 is CASHRGARSYNEQFF. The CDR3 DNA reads TGTGCCAGCCACAGGGGGGCTCGCTCCTACAATGAGCAGTTCTTC.

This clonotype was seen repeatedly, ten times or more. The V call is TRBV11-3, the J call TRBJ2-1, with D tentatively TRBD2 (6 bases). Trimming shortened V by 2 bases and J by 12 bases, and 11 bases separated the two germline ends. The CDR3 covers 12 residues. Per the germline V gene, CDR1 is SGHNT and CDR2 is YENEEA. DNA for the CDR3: TGTGCCAGCAGCTTATTGTCGGGGGTGCAGTTCTTC. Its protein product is CASSLLSGVQFF.

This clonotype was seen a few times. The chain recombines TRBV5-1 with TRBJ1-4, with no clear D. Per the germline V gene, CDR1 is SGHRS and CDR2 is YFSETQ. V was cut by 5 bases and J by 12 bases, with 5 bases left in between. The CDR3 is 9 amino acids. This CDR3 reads CASSRELFF. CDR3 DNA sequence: TGCGCCAGCAGTCGGGAACTGTTTTTT.

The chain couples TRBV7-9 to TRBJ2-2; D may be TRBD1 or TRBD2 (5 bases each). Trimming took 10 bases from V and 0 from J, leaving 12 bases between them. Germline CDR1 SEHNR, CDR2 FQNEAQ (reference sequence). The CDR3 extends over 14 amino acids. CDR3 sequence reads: CAMDRGPNTGELFF. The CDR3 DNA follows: TGTGCCATGGACCGGGGCCCGAACACCGGGGAGCTGTTTTTT.

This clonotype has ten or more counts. The chain's CDR3 is CASSWDRVDNEQFF. CDR3 sequence (DNA): TGTGCCAGCAGCTGGGACAGGGTTGACAATGAGCAGTTCTTC. The rearrangement links TRBV5-5 to TRBJ2-1, with TRBD1 matching 9 bases. Unmatched junction bases numbered 3, after V lost 3 bases and J lost 5 bases. Germline-derived CDR1 and CDR2 are SGHKS and YYEKEE (reference sequence). The CDR3 loop spans 14 amino acids.

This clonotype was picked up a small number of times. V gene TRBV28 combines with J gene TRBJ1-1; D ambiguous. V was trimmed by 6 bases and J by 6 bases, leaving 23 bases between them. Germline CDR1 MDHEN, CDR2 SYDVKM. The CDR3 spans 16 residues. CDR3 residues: CASRSAKEGKTSEAFF. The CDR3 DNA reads TGTGCCAGCAGATCAGCAAAGGAGGGCAAGACTTCTGAAGCTTTCTTT.

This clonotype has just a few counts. CDR3: CASGYGTAYEQYF. The CDR3 DNA is TGTGCCAGCGGGTATGGGACAGCCTACGAGCAGTACTTC. The chain employs TRBV28 and TRBJ2-7, with TRBD1 matching over 7 bases. CDR3 length equals 13 residues. Trimming at V came to 8 bases and at J to 2 bases, leaving 6 bases not matched to a gene. Germline CDR1 and CDR2: MDHEN and SYDVKM.

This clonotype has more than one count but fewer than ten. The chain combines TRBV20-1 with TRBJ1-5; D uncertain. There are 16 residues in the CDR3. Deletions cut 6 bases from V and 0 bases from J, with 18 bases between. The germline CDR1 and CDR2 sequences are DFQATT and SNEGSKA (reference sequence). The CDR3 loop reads CSATQARWDSNQPQHF. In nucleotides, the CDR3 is TGCAGTGCCACCCAGGCGCGGTGGGATAGCAATCAGCCCCAGCATTTT.

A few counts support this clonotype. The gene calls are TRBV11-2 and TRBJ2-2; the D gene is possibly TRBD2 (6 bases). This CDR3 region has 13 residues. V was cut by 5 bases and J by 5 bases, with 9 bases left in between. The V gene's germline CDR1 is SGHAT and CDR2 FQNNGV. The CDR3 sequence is CASSPGLTGELFF. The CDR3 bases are TGTGCCAGCAGCCCCGGACTAACCGGGGAGCTGTTTTTT. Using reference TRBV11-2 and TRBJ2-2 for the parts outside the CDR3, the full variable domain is EAGVAQSPRYKIIEKRQSVAFWCNPISGHATLYWYQQILGQGPKLLIQFQNNGVVDDSQLPKDRFSAERLKGVDSTLKIQPAKLEDSAVYLCASSPGLTGELFFGEGSRLTVL.

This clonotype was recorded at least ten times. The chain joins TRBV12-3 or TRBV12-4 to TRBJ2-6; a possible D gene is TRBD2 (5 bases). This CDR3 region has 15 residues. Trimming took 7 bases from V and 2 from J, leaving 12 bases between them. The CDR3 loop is CASKGWRAGANVLTF. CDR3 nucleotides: TGTGCCAGCAAAGGATGGCGGGCTGGGGCCAACGTCCTGACTTTC.

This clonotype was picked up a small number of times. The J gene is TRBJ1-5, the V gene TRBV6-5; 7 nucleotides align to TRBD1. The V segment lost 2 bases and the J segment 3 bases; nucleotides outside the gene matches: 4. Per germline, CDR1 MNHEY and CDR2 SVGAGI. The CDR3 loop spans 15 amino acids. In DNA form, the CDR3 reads TGTGCCAGCAGTTACACGACAGGGCTCAATCAGCCCCAGCATTTT. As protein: CASSYTTGLNQPQHF.

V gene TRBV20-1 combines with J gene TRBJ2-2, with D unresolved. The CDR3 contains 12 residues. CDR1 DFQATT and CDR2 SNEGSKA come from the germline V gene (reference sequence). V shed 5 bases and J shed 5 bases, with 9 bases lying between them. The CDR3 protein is CSAGRRTGELFF. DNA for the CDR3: TGCAGTGCTGGCCGGAGAACCGGGGAGCTGTTTTTT.

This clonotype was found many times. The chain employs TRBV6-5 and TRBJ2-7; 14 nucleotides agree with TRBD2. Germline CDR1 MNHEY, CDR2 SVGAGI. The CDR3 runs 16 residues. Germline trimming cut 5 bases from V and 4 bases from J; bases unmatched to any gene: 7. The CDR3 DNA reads TGTGCCAGCAGTATGGGACTAGCGGGGGACCCATACGAGCAGTACTTC. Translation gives CASSMGLAGDPYEQYF.

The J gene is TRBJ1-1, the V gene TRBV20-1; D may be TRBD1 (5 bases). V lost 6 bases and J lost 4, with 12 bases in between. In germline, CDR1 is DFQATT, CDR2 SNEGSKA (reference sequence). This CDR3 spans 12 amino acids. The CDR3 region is CSARGVPTEAFF. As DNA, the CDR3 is TGCAGTGCACGAGGGGTTCCCACTGAAGCTTTCTTT.

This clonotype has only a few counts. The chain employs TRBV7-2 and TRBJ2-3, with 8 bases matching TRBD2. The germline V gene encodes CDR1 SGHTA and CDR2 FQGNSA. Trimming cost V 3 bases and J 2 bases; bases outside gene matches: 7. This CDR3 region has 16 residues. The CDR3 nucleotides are TGTGCCAGCAGCTTCGGGGCGGGGGGCCACACAGATACGCAGTATTTT. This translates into CASSFGAGGHTDTQYF. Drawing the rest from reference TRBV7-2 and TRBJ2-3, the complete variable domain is GAGVSQSPSNKVTEKGKDVELRCDPISGHTALYWYRQSLGQGLEFLIYFQGNSAPDKSGLPSDRFSAERTGGSVSTLTIQRTQQEDSAVYLCASSFGAGGHTDTQYFGPGTRLTVL.

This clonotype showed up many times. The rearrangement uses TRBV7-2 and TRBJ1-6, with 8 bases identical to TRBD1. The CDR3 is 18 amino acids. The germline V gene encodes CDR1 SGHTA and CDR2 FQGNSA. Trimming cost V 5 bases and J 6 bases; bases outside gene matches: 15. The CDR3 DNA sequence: TGTGCCAGCAGCCAGAAGCCGACGACAGGGGCGATTAATTCACCCCTCCACTTT. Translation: CASSQKPTTGAINSPLHF.

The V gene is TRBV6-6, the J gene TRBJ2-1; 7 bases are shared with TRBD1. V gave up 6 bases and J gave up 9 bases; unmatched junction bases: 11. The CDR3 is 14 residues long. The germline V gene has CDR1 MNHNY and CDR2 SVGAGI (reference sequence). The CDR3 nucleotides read TGTGCCAGCAGAAGACAGGGAACAACCTCTGAGCAGTTCTTC. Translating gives CASRRQGTTSEQFF.

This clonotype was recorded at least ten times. This CDR3 reads CASSYRGPGAREQFF. The CDR3, as DNA: TGTGCCAGCAGTTACAGGGGCCCAGGTGCCCGAGAGCAGTTCTTC. The chain uses TRBV28 and TRBJ2-1, with TRBD1 matching over 7 bases. CDR3 length equals 15 residues. Germline V lookup: CDR1 MDHEN, CDR2 SYDVKM. Trimming at V came to 4 bases and at J to 10 bases, leaving 13 bases not matched to a gene.

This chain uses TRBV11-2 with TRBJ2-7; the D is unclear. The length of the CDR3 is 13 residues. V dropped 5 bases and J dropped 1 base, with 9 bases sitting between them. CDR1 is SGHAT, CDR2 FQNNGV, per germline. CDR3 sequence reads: CASSPARSYEQYF. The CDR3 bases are TGTGCCAGCAGCCCCGCACGATCCTACGAGCAGTACTTC.